The 16 T cell receptor beta chains presented below share a single source sample, sequenced in a study of blood T cell repertoires in COVID-19. Using immunoSEQ multiplex PCR, the repertoire was profiled, and TCRdb retains in-frame clones only, with some absent. There are roughly 30,000 clones in the sample; roughly 84% occur only once, and about 9.8% lies in the top ten. The source material was peripheral blood. The receptors originated from a man aged 80 or over with active COVID-19.

This clone was picked up a small number of times. The V gene is TRBV3-1 (or the pseudogene TRBV3-2), the J gene TRBJ2-7; maybe TRBD2 (5 bases). This CDR3 has 13 residues. Germline values: CDR1 LGHDT, CDR2 YNNKEL (reference sequence). The germline V and J ends were trimmed by 5 bases and 2 bases, with 10 bases remaining between them. The CDR3: CASSGETTYEQYF. The DNA of the CDR3 is TGTGCCAGCAGCGGGGAGACAACCTACGAGCAGTACTTC.

This rearrangement joins TRBV6-5 to TRBJ1-1; tentatively, D is TRBD1 (5 bases). Germline CDR1 MNHEY, CDR2 SVGAGI. Trimming took off 6 bases at V and 7 bases at J, with 21 bases between the two ends. The CDR3 is made up of 15 amino acids. DNA for the CDR3: TGTGCCAGCAGCCTCTCAGGGCAGGGTCGAGGTGAAGCTTTCTTT. Encoded protein: CASSLSGQGRGEAFF.

The chain employs TRBV20-1 and TRBJ1-1; no reliable D call. CDR3 length: 11 amino acids. The ends were cut back, 6 bases at V and 11 bases at J, with 16 bases in the middle. Germline V gene sequence: CDR1 DFQATT, CDR2 SNEGSKA (reference sequence). CDR3 sequence reads: CSASTGILAFF. In nucleotides, the CDR3 is TGCAGTGCCTCCACCGGGATACTGGCTTTCTTT.

The chain couples TRBV9 to TRBJ2-5; 11 bases map to TRBD2. This CDR3 is 18 amino acids long. The V gene's germline CDR1 is SGDLS and CDR2 YYNGEE. After removal of 3 bases from V and 1 base from J, the junction contained 11 bases not matched to a gene. The CDR3 nucleotides read TGTGCCAGCAGCGAGTCTAGCGGGGGGATGGGGCCCCAAGAGACCCAGTACTTC. Protein product: CASSESSGGMGPQETQYF.

This clone came up once. This rearrangement joins TRBV19 to TRBJ2-5; 11 bases are shared with TRBD1. The CDR3 is 14 amino acids. V was pared by 6 bases and J by 5 bases, with 5 bases of the junction left unmatched. Germline CDR1 is LNHDA and CDR2 is SQIVND (reference sequence). The CDR3 protein is CASRGQGAGETQYF. CDR3 sequence (DNA): TGTGCCAGTAGAGGACAGGGGGCCGGGGAGACCCAGTACTTC.

This chain connects TRBV3-1 (or the pseudogene TRBV3-2) to TRBJ2-4, with TRBD1 matching 8 bases. Unmatched junction bases numbered 8, after V lost 4 bases and J lost 0 bases. The CDR3 is 17 amino acids. Germline CDR1 LGHDT, CDR2 YNNKEL (reference sequence). CDR3 amino acids: CASSRQTGDLAKNIQYF. CDR3 DNA: TGTGCCAGCAGCCGACAGACAGGGGATCTAGCCAAAAACATTCAGTACTTC.

V is TRBV19 and J is TRBJ2-3, with TRBD2 as a possible D gene (7 bases). Germline V CDR1 and CDR2: LNHDA, SQIVND (reference sequence). This CDR3 is built from 13 residues. V lost 6 bases and J lost 5, with 12 bases in between. CDR3 nucleotides: TGTGCCAGTAGCGGGGGGCCTGTAGATACGCAGTATTTT. It yields the protein CASSGGPVDTQYF. The variable domain in full, with the rest retrieved from reference TRBV19 and TRBJ2-3, is DGGITQSPKYLFRKEGQNVTLSCEQNLNHDAMYWYRQDPGQGLRLIYYSQIVNDFQKGDIAEGYSVSREKKESFPLTVTSAQKNPTAFYLCASSGGPVDTQYFGPGTRLTVL.

In regard to this clone: This sample includes further DNA sequences coding for the same CDR3. V is TRBV7-9 and J is TRBJ2-3; a possible D gene is TRBD2 (7 bases). Germline V CDR1 and CDR2: SEHNR, FQNEAQ (reference sequence). With 5 bases removed from V and 3 bases from J, the gap between germline ends came to 12 bases. The CDR3 covers 14 residues. Here the CDR3 reads CASSPRGQTDTQYF. The DNA for the CDR3 is TGTGCCAGCAGCCCGCGGGGGCAAACAGATACGCAGTATTTT.

This chain links TRBV2 with TRBJ1-4, with 8 bases fitting TRBD1. The V gene end was trimmed by 7 bases and the J gene end by 8 bases; junction bases not matched to a gene: 3. The CDR3 is 12 amino acids. CDR1 is SNHLY and CDR2 is FYNNEI in the germline V gene. The DNA for the CDR3 is TGTGCCAGCAACAGGGGGGACGAAAAACTGTTTTTT. Its translation is CASNRGDEKLFF.

The chain joins TRBV30 to TRBJ1-2, with a possible D match to TRBD1 (5 bases). CDR1 GTSNPN and CDR2 SVGIG come from the germline V gene (reference sequence). Trimming took off 3 bases at V and 4 bases at J, with 18 bases between the two ends. The CDR3 spans 15 residues. CDR3 amino acids: CAWRRGRTERYGYTF. CDR3 in DNA: TGTGCCTGGAGAAGGGGCAGGACGGAACGCTATGGCTACACCTTC.

The chain employs TRBV5-1 and TRBJ2-7; 14 positions match TRBD2. Germline V CDR1 and CDR2: SGHRS, YFSETQ. CDR3 length: 15 residues. After removal of 4 bases from V and 7 bases from J, the junction contained 7 bases not matched to a gene. CDR3 protein: CASSPGTSGGLEQYF. CDR3 bases: TGCGCCAGCAGCCCCGGGACTAGCGGGGGCCTTGAGCAGTACTTC. The entire variable domain, with the rest obtained from reference TRBV5-1 and TRBJ2-7, is as follows: KAGVTQTPRYLIKTRGQQVTLSCSPISGHRSVSWYQQTPGQGLQFLFEYFSETQRNKGNFPGRFSGRQFSNSRSEMNVSTLELGDSALYLCASSPGTSGGLEQYFGPGTRLTVT.

The chain has TRBV7-3 and TRBJ2-2; unclear D gene. The germline V and J ends were trimmed by 5 bases and 5 bases, with 9 bases remaining between them. This CDR3 has 13 residues. Looked up from germline, CDR1 is SGHTA and CDR2 is FQGTGA. Written as DNA, the CDR3 is TGTGCCAGCAGCGAAGAGCCGACCGGGGAGCTGTTTTTT. This codes for CASSEEPTGELFF.

This sequence joins TRBV7-9 and TRBJ1-1; 8 nucleotides line up with TRBD1. There are 18 residues in the CDR3. Unmatched junction bases numbered 14, after V lost 5 bases and J lost 0 bases. Looked up from germline, CDR1 is SEHNR and CDR2 is FQNEAQ (reference sequence). CDR3 in DNA: TGTGCCAGCAGCCAGGACAGGGTCGCGACTTACATGAACACTGAAGCTTTCTTT. Translated, it gives CASSQDRVATYMNTEAFF.

Written as DNA, the CDR3 is TGTGCCAGTCGGAAAAACAGGGAGCTCGCCTACGAGCAGTACTTC. Translation gives CASRKNRELAYEQYF. This chain uses TRBV27 with TRBJ2-7; D may be TRBD1 (6 bases). The CDR3 contains 15 residues. The ends were cut back, 9 bases at V and 2 bases at J, with 20 bases in the middle. Germline values: CDR1 MNHEY, CDR2 SMNVEV (reference sequence).

The rearrangement links TRBV19 to TRBJ1-6; D unclear. CDR1 is LNHDA and CDR2 is SQIVND in the germline V gene (reference sequence). Trimming removed 11 bases from V and 9 bases from J, with 17 bases in between. The CDR3 spans 13 residues. This CDR3 is CAASRLSGSPLHF. In DNA form, the CDR3 reads TGTGCCGCATCCCGCCTATCGGGTTCACCCCTCCACTTT.

The V gene is TRBV7-2, the J gene TRBJ2-2; the D gene is possibly TRBD2 (5 bases). The V and J ends lost 1 base and 7 bases respectively, with 7 bases between them. The V gene's germline CDR1 is SGHTA and CDR2 FQGNSA. This CDR3 spans 13 amino acids. The CDR3 nucleotides are TGTGCCAGCAGCTTAGTCGGACTCGGGGAGCTGTTTTTT. Translated, it gives CASSLVGLGELFF.